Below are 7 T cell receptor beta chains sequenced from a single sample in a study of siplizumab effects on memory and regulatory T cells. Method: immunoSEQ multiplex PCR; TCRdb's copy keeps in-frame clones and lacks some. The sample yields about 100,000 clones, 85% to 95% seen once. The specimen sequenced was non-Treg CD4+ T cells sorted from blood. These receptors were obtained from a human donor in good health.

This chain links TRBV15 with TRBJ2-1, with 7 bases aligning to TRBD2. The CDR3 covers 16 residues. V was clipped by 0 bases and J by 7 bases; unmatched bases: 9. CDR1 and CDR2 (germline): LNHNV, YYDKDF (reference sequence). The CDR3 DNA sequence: TGTGCCACCAGCAGAGAAACGTGGGAGGGCCAGAATGAGCAGTTCTTC. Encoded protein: CATSRETWEGQNEQFF.

The CDR3 loop reads CASSPGTANTGELFF. DNA of the CDR3: TGTGCCAGCAGTCCCGGGACAGCGAACACCGGGGAGCTGTTTTTT. This rearrangement joins TRBV28 to TRBJ2-2; TRBD1 agrees at 7 bases. Unmatched junction bases numbered 3, after V lost 5 bases and J lost 0 bases. Per the germline V gene, CDR1 is MDHEN and CDR2 is SYDVKM. This CDR3 contains 15 residues.

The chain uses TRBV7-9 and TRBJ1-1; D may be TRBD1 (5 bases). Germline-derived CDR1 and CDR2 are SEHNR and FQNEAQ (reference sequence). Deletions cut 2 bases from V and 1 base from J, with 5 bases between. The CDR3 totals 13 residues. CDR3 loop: CASSLRGNTEAFF. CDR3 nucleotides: TGTGCCAGCAGCTTAAGGGGGAACACTGAAGCTTTCTTT. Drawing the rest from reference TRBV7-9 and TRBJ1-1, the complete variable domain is DTGVSQNPRHKITKRGQNVTFRCDPISEHNRLYWYRQTLGQGPEFLTYFQNEAQLEKSRLLSDRFSAERPKGSFSTLEIQRTEQGDSAMYLCASSLRGNTEAFFGQGTRLTVV.

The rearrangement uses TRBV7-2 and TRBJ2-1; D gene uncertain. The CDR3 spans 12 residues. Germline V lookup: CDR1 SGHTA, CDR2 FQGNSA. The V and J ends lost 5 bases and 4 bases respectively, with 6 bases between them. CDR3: CASSPSYNEQFF. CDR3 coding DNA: TGTGCCAGCAGCCCCAGTTACAATGAGCAGTTCTTC.

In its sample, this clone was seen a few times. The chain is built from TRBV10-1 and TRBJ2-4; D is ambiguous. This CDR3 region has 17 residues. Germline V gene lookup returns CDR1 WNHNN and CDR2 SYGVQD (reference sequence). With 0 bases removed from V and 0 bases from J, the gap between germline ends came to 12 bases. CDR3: CASSESVSDVAKNIQYF. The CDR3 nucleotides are TGCGCCAGCAGTGAGTCGGTGTCGGATGTAGCCAAAAACATTCAGTACTTC.

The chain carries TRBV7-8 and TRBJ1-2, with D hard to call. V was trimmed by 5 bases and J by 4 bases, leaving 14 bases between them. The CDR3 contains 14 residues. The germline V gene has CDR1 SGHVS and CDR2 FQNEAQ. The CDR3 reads CASSHRASGYGYTF. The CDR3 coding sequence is TGTGCCAGCAGCCATAGGGCTTCGGGCTATGGCTACACCTTC.

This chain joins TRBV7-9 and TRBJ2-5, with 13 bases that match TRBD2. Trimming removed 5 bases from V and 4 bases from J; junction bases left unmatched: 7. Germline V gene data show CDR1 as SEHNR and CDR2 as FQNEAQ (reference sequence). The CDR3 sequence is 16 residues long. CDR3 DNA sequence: TGTGCCAGCAGCACCGGACTAGCGGGAGAATCAGAGACCCAGTACTTC. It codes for CASSTGLAGESETQYF.